This record concerns one T cell receptor beta chain sequence. How the authors handled the data: Scientists estimated how many nucleated cells there were by amplifying reference gene primers. Libraries were prepared by immunoSEQ multiplex PCR; TCRdb keeps only in-frame clonotypes and omits some of them. Clone size and the V and J calls come from that table; the DNA yielded D and trimming. There are 400,000 or so clones in the sample; roughly nine tenths occur only once, and 1.1% lies in the top ten. Trimming took off 1 base at V and 4 bases at J, with 13 bases between the two ends. Germline CDR1 reads SEHNR; CDR2 reads FQNEAQ (reference sequence). This CDR3 has 16 amino acids. This entry comes from a study of blood T cell repertoires in COVID-19. Study as a whole: Donors in the United States, Italy and Spain gave samples during acute or convalescent COVID-19.

This sequence was found in a man aged 25-45 years who had recovered from COVID-19. The sample consisted of PBMCs or T cells enriched from blood (not recorded which). The chain couples TRBV7-9 to TRBJ1-4, with D perhaps matching TRBD1 (5 bases). The CDR3 DNA is TGTGCCAGCAGCTTAGACAGGCCATCGGGTAATGAAAAACTGTTTTTT. Amino acids: CASSLDRPSGNEKLFF.